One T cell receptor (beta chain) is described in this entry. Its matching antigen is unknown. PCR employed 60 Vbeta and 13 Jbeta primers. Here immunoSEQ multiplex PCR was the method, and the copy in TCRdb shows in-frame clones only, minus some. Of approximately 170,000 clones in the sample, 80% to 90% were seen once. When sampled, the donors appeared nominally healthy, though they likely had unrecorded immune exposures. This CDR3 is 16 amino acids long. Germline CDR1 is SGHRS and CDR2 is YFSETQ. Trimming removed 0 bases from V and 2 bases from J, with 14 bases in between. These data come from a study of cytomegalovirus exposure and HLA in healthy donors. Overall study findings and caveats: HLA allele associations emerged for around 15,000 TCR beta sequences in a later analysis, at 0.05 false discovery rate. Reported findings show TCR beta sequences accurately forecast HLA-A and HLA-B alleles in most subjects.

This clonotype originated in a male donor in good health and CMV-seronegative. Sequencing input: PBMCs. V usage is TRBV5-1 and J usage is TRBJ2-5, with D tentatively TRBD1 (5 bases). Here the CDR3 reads CASSLGGIDRQETQYF. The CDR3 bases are TGCGCCAGCAGCTTGGGAGGAATAGACAGACAAGAGACCCAGTACTTC.